A single sample is the source of the 19 T cell receptor beta chains below, sequenced in a study of blood T cell repertoires in COVID-19. TCRdb keeps only in-frame clones here, not all; method: immunoSEQ multiplex PCR. The sample lists fewer than 110,000 clones, 87% occurring once. The sample taken for sequencing was peripheral blood. All receptors come from a woman in her 30s with acute or convalescent COVID-19.

This clone appeared a single time. The chain couples TRBV7-8 to TRBJ2-1, with D possibly being TRBD1 (6 bases). V gave up 2 bases and J gave up 14 bases, with 16 bases separating them. Germline lookup yields CDR1 SGHVS and CDR2 FQNEAQ. The CDR3 contains 13 residues. The CDR3 sequence: CASSLLGQPGEFF. As DNA, the CDR3 is TGTGCCAGCAGCTTACTCGGACAGCCCGGGGAGTTCTTC. Based on the CDR3 plus reference TRBV7-8 and TRBJ2-1, the full variable domain is GAGVSQSPRYKVAKRGQDVALRCDPISGHVSLFWYQQALGQGPEFLTYFQNEAQLDKSGLPSDRFFAERPEGSVSTLKIQRTQQEDSAVYLCASSLLGQPGEFFGPGTRLTVL.

About this clone itself: This specimen includes other DNA sequences encoding the same CDR3. J is TRBJ2-7 and V is TRBV5-1, with D hard to call. The V end was cut by 0 bases, the J end by 2 bases, with 6 bases between. The CDR3 runs to 13 residues. Germline-derived CDR1 and CDR2 are SGHRS and YFSETQ. CDR3 amino acids: CASSLGGTYEQYF. For the CDR3, the DNA is TGCGCCAGCAGCTTGGGCGGTACCTACGAGCAGTACTTC.

CDR3 loop: CASSPTDRDQPQHF. In DNA form, the CDR3 reads TGTGCCAGCAGCCCGACGGACAGGGACCAGCCCCAGCATTTT. This chain links TRBV2 with TRBJ1-5; 8 positions agree with TRBD1. Trimming cost V 6 bases and J 7 bases; bases outside gene matches: 8. The CDR3 totals 14 residues. The germline V gene has CDR1 SNHLY and CDR2 FYNNEI.

V is TRBV5-1 and J is TRBJ2-2, with 10 bases identical to TRBD1. CDR3 length: 15 amino acids. CDR1 is SGHRS, CDR2 YFSETQ, per germline. The J segment lost 3 bases and the V segment lost 4 bases, leaving 3 bases of the junction unmatched. CDR3 sequence (DNA): TGCGCCAGCAGCATAGGACAGGGGGACACCGGGGAGCTGTTTTTT. Its translation: CASSIGQGDTGELFF.

The count of this clone is one. This chain uses TRBV25-1 with TRBJ2-7; D gene ambiguous. This CDR3 is built from 14 residues. The germline V and J ends were trimmed by 3 bases and 2 bases, with 11 bases remaining between them. Germline V gene data show CDR1 as MGHDK and CDR2 as SYGVNS. DNA for the CDR3: TGTGCCAGCAGTGATCAGAGACATCCCTACGAGCAGTACTTC. Residues: CASSDQRHPYEQYF.

The chain couples TRBV2 to TRBJ1-2, with D maybe TRBD1 (6 bases). From germline, CDR1 is SNHLY and CDR2 FYNNEI. CDR3 size: 15 residues. Between the trimmed V and J ends, which lost 7 bases and 4 bases, there was a span of 19 bases. The CDR3 DNA sequence: TGTGCCAGCACTCCTGGGGGGGCCTCTCCCTATGGCTACACCTTC. This encodes CASTPGGASPYGYTF. Full variable domain (remainder filled in from reference TRBV2 and TRBJ1-2): EPEVTQTPSHQVTQMGQEVILRCVPISNHLYFYWYRQILGQKVEFLVSFYNNEISEKSEIFDDQFSVERPDGSNFTLKIRSTKLEDSAMYFCASTPGGASPYGYTFGSGTRLTVV.

For this clone: The junction does not match germline at one end; this may be a read error. The rearrangement uses TRBV7-9 and TRBJ2-1; 9 positions agree with TRBD1. The CDR3 length is 13 residues. Germline CDR1 SEHNR, CDR2 FQNEAQ (reference sequence). CDR3 bases: TGTGCCAGCAGCTTAGTTTCGGGACAGGGTTCGGTCTTC. It translates to CASSLVSGQGSVF.

The rearrangement joins TRBV7-3 to TRBJ2-1, with 9 bases matching TRBD1. The CDR3 extends over 13 amino acids. CDR1 and CDR2 (germline): SGHTA, FQGTGA. V dropped 7 bases and J dropped 7; count of bases not matched to a gene: 5. The CDR3 DNA is TGTGCCAGCAACGGACAGGGGATGAATGAGCAGTTCTTC. Encoded protein: CASNGQGMNEQFF.

The gene calls are TRBV6-1 and TRBJ2-1, with 10 bases aligning to TRBD2. V trimming: 2 bases; J trimming: 3 bases; junction bases outside the gene matches: 4. CDR3 length: 16 amino acids. Germline lookup yields CDR1 MNHNS and CDR2 SASEGT. The CDR3 reads CASSESRTSGYNEQFF. As DNA, the CDR3 is TGTGCCAGCAGTGAATCCCGGACTAGCGGCTACAATGAGCAGTTCTTC.

The CDR3 sequence is CASRETTGGPYGYTF. The DNA for the CDR3 is TGCGCCAGCAGAGAGACAACAGGGGGCCCCTATGGCTACACCTTC. The chain carries TRBV5-1 and TRBJ1-2; 9 bases agree with TRBD1. Germline-derived CDR1 and CDR2 are SGHRS and YFSETQ. The CDR3 has 15 amino acids. With V trimmed by 5 bases and J by 4 bases, 9 bases remained unmatched.

Concerning this clone: The identical CDR3 is also encoded by other nucleotide sequences in the sample. The genes are TRBV18 and TRBJ1-4; 8 bases match TRBD1. V was pared by 2 bases and J by 8 bases, with 1 base of the junction left unmatched. The CDR3 consists of 13 residues. The V gene's germline CDR1 is KGHSH and CDR2 LQKENI. The CDR3: CASSPGTGEKLFF. The CDR3 nucleotides are TGTGCCAGCTCACCAGGGACAGGCGAAAAACTGTTTTTT.

The gene calls are TRBV11-2 and TRBJ1-4; 7 bases fit TRBD1. The trim removed 0 bases at V and 8 bases at J, leaving 9 bases unmatched. Germline CDR1 and CDR2: SGHAT and FQNNGV. The CDR3 has 16 amino acids. The DNA of the CDR3 is TGTGCCAGCAGCTTAGATACCGGACAGGATTTCGAAAAACTGTTTTTT. Translation gives CASSLDTGQDFEKLFF.

The chain recombines TRBV11-3 with TRBJ2-7; perhaps TRBD1 as D (6 bases). V lost 4 bases, J lost 9 bases, and 19 bases lay in between. Per germline, CDR1 SGHNT and CDR2 YENEEA. This CDR3 has 14 amino acids. CDR3 nucleotides: TGTGCCAGCAGCTCCGGGACATCCCCCCCTGGGCAGTACTTC. It encodes CASSSGTSPPGQYF.

The V and J genes are TRBV19 and TRBJ2-7; TRBD1 aligns across 8 bases. The CDR3 has 16 residues. Germline V gene data show CDR1 as LNHDA and CDR2 as SQIVND (reference sequence). V shed 3 bases and J 0 bases; nucleotides not matched to a gene: 7. The CDR3 here is CASSIRTGTISYEQYF. CDR3 nucleotides: TGTGCCAGTAGTATTCGGACAGGGACCATCTCCTACGAGCAGTACTTC. Based on the CDR3 plus reference TRBV19 and TRBJ2-7, the full variable domain is DGGITQSPKYLFRKEGQNVTLSCEQNLNHDAMYWYRQDPGQGLRLIYYSQIVNDFQKGDIAEGYSVSREKKESFPLTVTSAQKNPTAFYLCASSIRTGTISYEQYFGPGTRLTVT.

This chain connects TRBV7-3 to TRBJ2-1; TRBD2 might be the D (5 bases). This CDR3 comprises 16 residues. V was shortened by 2 bases and J by 6 bases, with 17 bases between the two germline ends. Per the germline V gene, CDR1 is SGHTA and CDR2 is FQGTGA. The CDR3 DNA follows: TGTGCCAGCAGCTTAGGAGCGGATGTTACTCTCAATGAGCAGTTCTTC. It encodes CASSLGADVTLNEQFF.

The J gene is TRBJ1-2, the V gene TRBV28; D possibly corresponds to TRBD1 (6 bases). V was trimmed by 4 bases and J by 3 bases, leaving 18 bases between them. The CDR3 spans 16 residues. The V gene's germline CDR1 is MDHEN and CDR2 SYDVKM. CDR3: CASSSTGLVPDYGYTF. The DNA of the CDR3 is TGTGCCAGCAGTTCGACAGGATTGGTGCCTGACTATGGCTACACCTTC.

The chain recombines TRBV11-2 with TRBJ1-1; no reliable D call. Germline V gene data show CDR1 as SGHAT and CDR2 as FQNNGV. The CDR3 sequence is 15 residues long. V lost 6 bases to trimming and J lost 6 bases, with 20 bases between them. CDR3 coding DNA: TGTGCCAGCAGTCTCCGCGGGGTGGCTGGTTCTGAAGCTTTCTTT. Residues: CASSLRGVAGSEAFF.

The genes are TRBV10-3 and TRBJ1-2; D is undetermined. Germline-derived CDR1 and CDR2 are ENHRY and SYGVKD. Trimming left V 8 bases short and J 5 bases short, with 9 bases between. The CDR3 totals 11 residues. The CDR3 region is CAILNGYGYTF. DNA for the CDR3: TGTGCCATCCTCAACGGGTATGGCTACACCTTC.

This chain joins TRBV9 and TRBJ2-2; D call uncertain. V lost 3 bases and J 1 base, leaving 4 bases between the germline ends. Germline V CDR1 and CDR2: SGDLS, YYNGEE. The CDR3 contains 13 residues. The CDR3 DNA reads as TGTGCCAGCAGCGGACAGAACACCGGGGAGCTGTTTTTT. The encoded protein is CASSGQNTGELFF. Using reference TRBV9 and TRBJ2-2 for the parts outside the CDR3, the full variable domain is DSGVTQTPKHLITATGQRVTLRCSPRSGDLSVYWYQQSLDQGLQFLIQYYNGEERAKGNILERFSAQQFPDLHSELNLSSLELGDSALYFCASSGQNTGELFFGEGSRLTVL.